Each of the 14 T cell receptor beta chains below was sequenced from the same sample in a study of siplizumab effects on memory and regulatory T cells. The data were produced by immunoSEQ multiplex PCR, yet TCRdb's version contains in-frame clones alone and is incomplete. The sample has about 120,000 clones, just under 95% seen once. The material sequenced was non-Treg CD4+ T cells sorted from blood. These receptors came from a human donor in good health.

V is TRBV10-3 and J is TRBJ1-3, with unresolved D. This CDR3 is built from 16 residues. V was shortened by 3 bases and J by 0 bases, with 12 bases between the two germline ends. CDR1 ENHRY and CDR2 SYGVKD come from the germline V gene. The CDR3 region has the DNA TGTGCCATCAGTGAAAGGACGGAGAGCTCTGGAAACACCATATATTTT. Its protein product is CAISERTESSGNTIYF.

The chain links TRBV28 to TRBJ2-2; a possible D gene is TRBD2 (5 bases). This CDR3 has 15 residues. V lost 4 bases and J 4 bases, leaving 13 bases between the germline ends. Germline CDR1 MDHEN, CDR2 SYDVKM. The CDR3 region is CASSWAGGGTGELFF. The CDR3 DNA follows: TGTGCCAGCAGTTGGGCGGGTGGCGGCACCGGGGAGCTGTTTTTT.

The chain has TRBV7-8 and TRBJ2-3; the D gene is possibly TRBD2 (5 bases). With 0 bases removed from V and 1 base from J, the gap between germline ends came to 11 bases. This CDR3 spans 16 amino acids. CDR1 and CDR2 (germline): SGHVS, FQNEAQ. For the CDR3, the DNA is TGTGCCAGCAGCTTAGCGTTAGGGCGGGGCACAGATACGCAGTATTTT. Amino acids: CASSLALGRGTDTQYF. Using reference TRBV7-8 and TRBJ2-3 for the parts outside the CDR3, the full variable domain is GAGVSQSPRYKVAKRGQDVALRCDPISGHVSLFWYQQALGQGPEFLTYFQNEAQLDKSGLPSDRFFAERPEGSVSTLKIQRTQQEDSAVYLCASSLALGRGTDTQYFGPGTRLTVL.

This clone was counted a single time. J is TRBJ1-2 and V is TRBV21-1; whether TRBD1, the table's D call, matches the DNA was not checked. TRBV21-1 is labeled a pseudogene. CDR3 size: 11 residues. This CDR3 reads CPGSTGRGYTF. Here the CDR3 DNA reads TGTCCCGGGTCGACAGGGCGCGGCTACACCTTC.

The V gene is TRBV4-1, the J gene TRBJ1-3, with D possibly matching TRBD1 (6 bases). Germline CDR1 MGHRA, CDR2 YSYEKL. Trimming removed 4 bases at V and 3 bases at J, with 10 bases between. This CDR3 region has 14 residues. The CDR3 protein is CASSPQGVGNTIYF. DNA for the CDR3: TGCGCCAGCAGCCCACAGGGTGTTGGAAACACCATATATTTT.

This clone was detected only once. The gene calls are TRBV18 and TRBJ2-7; 7 bases fit TRBD1. Per germline, CDR1 KGHSH and CDR2 LQKENI. Trimming at V came to 6 bases and at J to 5 bases, leaving 10 bases not matched to a gene. The CDR3 sequence is 14 residues long. This CDR3 reads CASSQQGFRDEQYF. The CDR3 DNA reads TGTGCCAGCTCTCAACAGGGGTTTAGGGACGAGCAGTACTTC.

The V and J genes are TRBV11-2 and TRBJ1-1; D remains ambiguous. The CDR3 extends over 15 amino acids. The germline V and J ends were trimmed by 3 bases and 0 bases, with 11 bases remaining between them. Germline loops: CDR1 SGHAT, CDR2 FQNNGV. For the CDR3, the DNA is TGTGCCAGCAGCTTTGAGAGCCTCATGAACACTGAAGCTTTCTTT. As protein: CASSFESLMNTEAFF. Complete variable domain (other parts from reference TRBV11-2 and TRBJ1-1): EAGVAQSPRYKIIEKRQSVAFWCNPISGHATLYWYQQILGQGPKLLIQFQNNGVVDDSQLPKDRFSAERLKGVDSTLKIQPAKLEDSAVYLCASSFESLMNTEAFFGQGTRLTVV.

The V call is TRBV2, the J call TRBJ1-1; D is possibly TRBD1 (6 bases). Trimming cost V 9 bases and J 9 bases, with 23 bases left between them. This CDR3 region has 14 residues. The germline gives CDR1 SNHLY, CDR2 FYNNEI. The CDR3 nucleotides read TGTGCCAGGAGACCCTTACAGGGAACAGCTAAAGCTTTCTTT. Amino acids: CARRPLQGTAKAFF.

CDR3 residues: CASSKAGRSRGVYEQYF. The DNA of the CDR3 is TGTGCCAGCAGCAAAGCGGGACGCAGCCGGGGAGTCTACGAGCAGTACTTC. The chain has TRBV21-1 and TRBJ2-7. TRBV21-1 corresponds to a pseudogene. This CDR3 region has 17 residues.

V is TRBV2 and J is TRBJ1-2; TRBD1 aligns across 8 bases. The CDR3 spans 13 residues. J was trimmed by 4 bases and V by 6 bases; bases with no gene match: 4. CDR1 and CDR2 (germline): SNHLY, FYNNEI. The CDR3 spells CASRDRAGYGYTF. In nucleotides, the CDR3 is TGTGCCAGCAGGGACAGGGCTGGCTATGGCTACACCTTC.

The genes are TRBV5-4 and TRBJ2-5; 13 bases line up with TRBD2. The CDR3 covers 17 residues. Germline values: CDR1 SGHNT, CDR2 YYREEE (reference sequence). The V segment lost 3 bases and the J segment 1 base; nucleotides outside the gene matches: 6. This CDR3 is CASSSGLAGPRQETQYF. The CDR3 DNA reads as TGTGCCAGCAGCTCGGGACTAGCGGGGCCACGCCAAGAGACCCAGTACTTC.

The genes are TRBV7-3 and TRBJ1-1; the match to TRBD1 covers 8 bases. Trimming cost V 5 bases and J 4 bases; bases outside gene matches: 12. Looked up from germline, CDR1 is SGHTA and CDR2 is FQGTGA. The CDR3 extends over 16 amino acids. CDR3 sequence reads: CASSNGQGGIGTEAFF. The CDR3 DNA is TGTGCCAGCAGCAACGGACAGGGAGGAATAGGCACTGAAGCTTTCTTT.

The chain recombines TRBV7-2 with TRBJ2-2, with no clear D. The CDR3 has 12 amino acids. Germline-derived CDR1 and CDR2 are SGHTA and FQGNSA. V shed 0 bases and J shed 8 bases, with 4 bases lying between them. For the CDR3, the DNA is TGTGCCAGCAGCTTAGCGATAGGGGAGCTGTTTTTT. Translated: CASSLAIGELFF.

J is TRBJ1-1 and V is TRBV7-2, with D unclear. Trimming left V 6 bases short and J 5 bases short, with 16 bases between. Germline V gene data show CDR1 as SGHTA and CDR2 as FQGNSA. The CDR3 is 14 amino acids. The CDR3 is CASSFWNSGTEAFF. The CDR3 DNA follows: TGTGCCAGCAGTTTCTGGAACAGCGGTACTGAAGCTTTCTTT. The variable domain in full, with the rest retrieved from reference TRBV7-2 and TRBJ1-1, is GAGVSQSPSNKVTEKGKDVELRCDPISGHTALYWYRQSLGQGLEFLIYFQGNSAPDKSGLPSDRFSAERTGGSVSTLTIQRTQQEDSAVYLCASSFWNSGTEAFFGQGTRLTVV.